This T cell receptor (beta chain) was sequenced for a study of T cells in Graves' hyperthyroidism and ophthalmopathy. The V gene's germline CDR1 is SGHTA and CDR2 FQGTGA. CDR3 size: 13 residues. Unmatched junction bases numbered 4, after V lost 5 bases and J lost 6 bases. Amplification of TCR beta CDR3 regions used RNA as the template. TCR CDR3 regions were first amplified by RT-PCR with HTBI primers. MiXCR, run by TCRdb on the multiplex PCR reads, gives a single entry per CDR3 protein. The sample holds more than 550,000 distinct CDR3 sequences, about 45% seen once. In this sample, this clonotype turned up many times. The antigen is unknown. Patients were excluded for uncontrolled infection, other autoimmune disease, pregnancy or lactation. Study findings and constraints: A 13 V-J signature model discriminated ophthalmopathy versus stable hyperthyroidism. Clonotypes that were expanded in thyroid above 0.001 mostly appeared in blood too. The model anticipated ophthalmopathy a median approximately 6.6 months pre-onset.

The chain combines TRBV7-3 with TRBJ1-1; 9 nucleotides line up with TRBD1. Sequencing used peripheral blood or thyroid tissue (not recorded which). The origin of this receptor is an adult man with Graves' disease, either hyperthyroidism or ophthalmopathy (not recorded which). The DNA for the CDR3 is TGTGCCAGCAGCCCGGACAGGGGCGCTGAAGCTTTCTTT. Encoded protein: CASSPDRGAEAFF. Complete variable domain (other parts from reference TRBV7-3 and TRBJ1-1): GAGVSQTPSNKVTEKGKYVELRCDPISGHTALYWYRQSLGQGPEFLIYFQGTGAADDSGLPNDRFFAVRPEGSVSTLKIQRTERGDSAVYLCASSPDRGAEAFFGQGTRLTVV.